The rows below give T cell receptor beta chains drawn from one sample of a study of T cells in Graves' hyperthyroidism and ophthalmopathy. Via MiXCR, TCRdb re-called the multiplex PCR reads, giving one row per CDR3 protein. The table lists fewer than 650,000 distinct CDR3 sequences, approximately 14% of them singletons. Sequencing used blood. These receptors all come from a woman between 18 and 29 years old with Graves' ophthalmopathy. Both conserved end residues are part of each CDR3. Each record gives: V gene, J gene, CDR3 protein.

V gene: TRBV12-3/TRBV12-4; J gene: TRBJ2-1; CDR3 protein: CASSPDRADNEQFF
V gene: TRBV2; J gene: TRBJ2-1; CDR3 protein: CASTRRTSGSNEQFF
V gene: TRBV27; J gene: TRBJ1-5; CDR3 protein: CASSVDPDNQPQHF
V gene: TRBV24-1; J gene: TRBJ1-1; CDR3 protein: CATSDLRETEAFF
V gene: TRBV7-9; J gene: TRBJ2-7; CDR3 protein: CASSSGTSGGPGEQYF
V gene: TRBV19; J gene: TRBJ2-1; CDR3 protein: CASSRTSGIPNNEQFF
V gene: TRBV7-9; J gene: TRBJ2-7; CDR3 protein: CASSPRGGLDRYEQYF
V gene: TRBV7-9; J gene: TRBJ2-3; CDR3 protein: CASSRGLADDTQYF
V gene: TRBV27; J gene: TRBJ2-1; CDR3 protein: CASRLRSSIDEQFF
V gene: TRBV11-3; J gene: TRBJ2-2; CDR3 protein: CASSLRWRGADTGELFF
V gene: TRBV11-2; J gene: TRBJ2-7; CDR3 protein: CASSFLAGRYEGQYF
V gene: TRBV6-1; J gene: TRBJ2-1; CDR3 protein: CASSGRTSGNNEQFF
V gene: TRBV6-2/TRBV6-3; J gene: TRBJ2-1; CDR3 protein: CASTHGYEQFF
V gene: TRBV12-3/TRBV12-4; J gene: TRBJ2-7; CDR3 protein: CASNQGARRVHEQYF
V gene: TRBV2; J gene: TRBJ1-4; CDR3 protein: CASKVQGDEKLFF
V gene: TRBV9; J gene: TRBJ2-1; CDR3 protein: CASSVDRTDNEQFF
V gene: TRBV7-2; J gene: TRBJ2-5; CDR3 protein: CASSWGGLAGRGEVQETQYF
V gene: TRBV19; J gene: TRBJ1-5; CDR3 protein: CASSSQKDQPQHF
V gene: TRBV7-2; J gene: TRBJ1-2; CDR3 protein: CASSLDPAGYTF
V gene: TRBV6-1; J gene: TRBJ2-1; CDR3 protein: CASSPGKRGTKWEQFF
V gene: TRBV27; J gene: TRBJ2-7; CDR3 protein: CASSFWDRPYEQYF
V gene: TRBV28; J gene: TRBJ1-3; CDR3 protein: CASSLVSPLDGNTIYF
V gene: TRBV18; J gene: TRBJ2-5; CDR3 protein: CASSRQSETQYF
V gene: TRBV30; J gene: TRBJ1-6; CDR3 protein: CAWATGTASSYNSPLHF
V gene: TRBV7-2; J gene: TRBJ2-1; CDR3 protein: CASSLGRGGDEQFF
V gene: TRBV20-1; J gene: TRBJ2-7; CDR3 protein: CSARDGAGGPYEQYF
V gene: TRBV29-1; J gene: TRBJ2-3; CDR3 protein: CSVDPRGTDTQYF
V gene: TRBV18; J gene: TRBJ1-4; CDR3 protein: CASSSGVPSEKLFF
V gene: TRBV4-2; J gene: TRBJ1-4; CDR3 protein: CASSQDGQKGEKLFF
V gene: TRBV9; J gene: TRBJ2-6; CDR3 protein: CASSVGDSGANVLTF
V gene: TRBV7-3; J gene: TRBJ2-7; CDR3 protein: CASSLAPGLAVQYF
V gene: TRBV6-1; J gene: TRBJ1-2; CDR3 protein: CASSLTGSGNYGYTF
V gene: TRBV30; J gene: TRBJ2-3; CDR3 protein: CAWSFQGTDTQYF
V gene: TRBV10-3; J gene: TRBJ1-5; CDR3 protein: CPIRDDSSNQPQHF